Listed here are 24 T cell receptor beta chains from one sample, sequenced in a study of T cell responses to AZD1222 COVID-19 vaccine. Assay: immunoSEQ multiplex PCR; the TCRdb copy retains only in-frame clones and omits some. The sample lists about 150,000 clones; 90% to 95% were seen once. Specimen: peripheral blood, collected on day 0 of AZD1222 vaccination. These receptors came from an adult in good health.

The chain employs TRBV18 and TRBJ1-5; 8 positions match TRBD1. Trimming took 3 bases from V and 5 from J; bases not matched to a gene: 3. This CDR3 has 14 amino acids. The germline V gene encodes CDR1 KGHSH and CDR2 LQKENI. The CDR3 protein is CASSPTGAYQPQHF. CDR3 nucleotide sequence: TGTGCCAGCTCACCGACAGGGGCGTATCAGCCCCAGCATTTT.

The chain carries TRBV5-1 and TRBJ2-1, with 7 bases fitting TRBD2. Unmatched junction bases numbered 5, after V lost 1 base and J lost 4 bases. The CDR3 loop spans 15 amino acids. Germline V gene sequence: CDR1 SGHRS, CDR2 YFSETQ. The CDR3 here is CASSLPASGYNEQFF. CDR3 DNA: TGCGCCAGCAGCTTGCCCGCTAGCGGATACAATGAGCAGTTCTTC.

This rearrangement joins TRBV19 to TRBJ2-3, with 7 bases aligning to TRBD1. Unmatched junction bases numbered 11, after V lost 4 bases and J lost 4 bases. The CDR3 runs 16 residues. Germline assignment: CDR1 LNHDA and CDR2 SQIVND (reference sequence). The DNA of the CDR3 is TGTGCCAGTAGTAGCCCGAATACAGGGGAAGCAGATACGCAGTATTTT. Its translation: CASSSPNTGEADTQYF.

Worth noting for this clone: The junction shows a germline mismatch at one end, possibly a read error. V usage is TRBV5-5 and J usage is TRBJ2-7, with 9 bases fitting TRBD1. The CDR3 runs 15 residues. Germline CDR1 and CDR2: SGHKS and YYEKEE (reference sequence). In DNA, the CDR3 is TGTGCCAGCAGTTTGGGGGGGACAGGGCCCTACGAGCAGTACTTC. Protein: CASSLGGTGPYEQYF.

This clone was counted a few times. The J gene is TRBJ1-5, the V gene TRBV19; 7 bases fit TRBD1. The CDR3 is 13 amino acids. Germline lookup yields CDR1 LNHDA and CDR2 SQIVND (reference sequence). The junction had 8 bases not matched to a gene; V was cut back by 8 bases and J by 7 bases. Here the CDR3 DNA reads TGTGCCAGTCAGACAGGGAGGTGGCAGCCCCAGCATTTT. Translation: CASQTGRWQPQHF.

The CDR3 DNA is TGTGCCAGCAGTAGCTCCGGGGGGCCGAATGAAAAACTGTTTTTT. Residues: CASSSSGGPNEKLFF. The chain couples TRBV28 to TRBJ1-4; possible D gene TRBD1, 6 bases. There are 15 residues in the CDR3. CDR1 and CDR2 (germline): MDHEN, SYDVKM. The V end was cut by 5 bases, the J end by 5 bases, with 15 bases between.

The chain uses TRBV15 and TRBJ2-7; no firm D call. V lost 0 bases and J 0 bases, leaving 15 bases between the germline ends. Per germline, CDR1 LNHNV and CDR2 YYDKDF (reference sequence). The CDR3 extends over 17 amino acids. The CDR3 sequence is CATSREGKFESSYEQYF. Written as DNA, the CDR3 is TGTGCCACCAGCAGAGAAGGGAAGTTTGAGAGCTCCTACGAGCAGTACTTC.

The chain is built from TRBV28 and TRBJ2-2, with TRBD1 identical over 9 bases. Per the germline V gene, CDR1 is MDHEN and CDR2 is SYDVKM. The CDR3 sequence is 15 residues long. Unmatched junction bases numbered 8, after V lost 6 bases and J lost 6 bases. CDR3: CASRRGQGGAGELFF. As DNA, the CDR3 is TGTGCCAGCAGACGGGGACAGGGCGGAGCCGGGGAGCTGTTTTTT.

J is TRBJ2-2 and V is TRBV27; TRBD1 matches at 7 bases. CDR3 size: 13 residues. Germline V gene lookup returns CDR1 MNHEY and CDR2 SMNVEV (reference sequence). With 2 bases clipped from V and 6 bases from J, the junction kept 0 bases outside the gene matches. The CDR3 sequence is CASSLTGAGELFF. As DNA, the CDR3 is TGTGCCAGCAGTTTAACAGGGGCCGGGGAGCTGTTTTTT.

This clone was observed once. This chain uses TRBV24-1 with TRBJ1-1, with D perhaps matching TRBD1 (6 bases). V shed 2 bases and J shed 10 bases, with 19 bases lying between them. The CDR3 has 15 amino acids. Germline values: CDR1 KGHDR, CDR2 SFDVKD. CDR3 sequence (DNA): TGTGCCACCAGTGATTCAAAAGGGGGGGATGAGGGAGCTTTCTTT. Translating it yields CATSDSKGGDEGAFF.

Here the CDR3 reads CASTSGTVYNSPLHF. As DNA, the CDR3 is TGTGCCAGTACCTCCGGGACAGTCTATAATTCACCCCTCCACTTT. The chain uses TRBV19 and TRBJ1-6, with 7 bases fitting TRBD1. The germline V gene encodes CDR1 LNHDA and CDR2 SQIVND (reference sequence). This CDR3 comprises 15 residues. The V gene end was trimmed by 7 bases and the J gene end by 3 bases; junction bases not matched to a gene: 6.

The V call is TRBV28, the J call TRBJ1-3, with D possibly matching TRBD1 (5 bases). This CDR3 has 17 residues. Germline V lookup: CDR1 MDHEN, CDR2 SYDVKM. Trimming shortened V by 7 bases and J by 0 bases, and 19 bases separated the two germline ends. As DNA, the CDR3 is TGTGCCAGCACCCCCCTCCGGGGGAGTTCCTCTGGAAACACCATATATTTT. Its translation is CASTPLRGSSSGNTIYF.

CDR3 region: CASSHPQAVTQYF. Written as DNA, the CDR3 is TGTGCCAGCAGCCACCCCCAAGCAGTGACGCAGTATTTT. This chain connects TRBV3-1 (or the pseudogene TRBV3-2) to TRBJ2-3; the D is unclear. The CDR3 contains 13 residues. Trimming removed 3 bases from V and 9 bases from J, with 13 bases in between. In germline, CDR1 is LGHDT, CDR2 YNNKEL (reference sequence).

The chain carries TRBV6-5 and TRBJ2-7; 9 bases are shared with TRBD1. The germline V gene encodes CDR1 MNHEY and CDR2 SVGAGI. V lost 4 bases and J lost 9; bases outside the gene matches: 13. The CDR3 length is 15 residues. CDR3: CASSSQTGGNTGQYF. The CDR3 bases are TGTGCCAGCAGTTCCCAGACAGGGGGGAATACGGGGCAGTACTTC.

The rearrangement joins TRBV4-2 to TRBJ1-4; no definite D call. The CDR3 loop spans 16 amino acids. Trimming shortened V by 0 bases and J by 4 bases, and 12 bases separated the two germline ends. Germline assignment: CDR1 LGHNA and CDR2 YNFKEQ. The CDR3 spells CASSQESEVINEKLFF. The CDR3 DNA follows: TGTGCCAGCAGCCAAGAGTCGGAGGTTATTAATGAAAAACTGTTTTTT.

The J gene is TRBJ2-7, the V gene TRBV5-6; perhaps TRBD1 as D (6 bases). CDR1 is SGHDT and CDR2 is YYEEEE in the germline V gene. This CDR3 spans 14 amino acids. The V and J ends lost 4 bases and 3 bases respectively, with 14 bases between them. The CDR3 loop reads CASSLGHSGYEQYF. The CDR3 nucleotides are TGTGCCAGCAGCCTGGGACATTCGGGCTACGAGCAGTACTTC.

The chain's CDR3 is CASTAGGNYGYTF. CDR3 bases: TGTGCCAGCACGGCGGGGGGGAACTATGGCTACACCTTC. The chain is built from TRBV9 and TRBJ1-2, with D tentatively TRBD1 (5 bases). The V gene's germline CDR1 is SGDLS and CDR2 YYNGEE. V lost 6 bases and J lost 2, with 11 bases in between. CDR3 size: 13 residues.

This clone showed up just once. The genes are TRBV5-4 and TRBJ1-2; D call uncertain. CDR1 is SGHNT, CDR2 YYREEE, per germline (reference sequence). Trimming shortened V by 4 bases and J by 2 bases, and 9 bases separated the two germline ends. The CDR3 extends over 13 amino acids. CDR3 in DNA: TGTGCCAGCAGCCATCCCGGCAACTATGGCTACACCTTC. Protein sequence: CASSHPGNYGYTF.

This chain joins TRBV21-1 and TRBJ1-2. TRBV21-1 is marked as a pseudogene. The length of the CDR3 is 15 residues. The DNA for the CDR3 is TGTGCCAGCAGCAAACGAGGAGGGGGGCCCTATGGCTACACCTTC. Its translation is CASSKRGGGPYGYTF.

This chain uses TRBV3-1 (or the pseudogene TRBV3-2) with TRBJ1-1; D is uncertain. V was cut by 4 bases and J by 6 bases, with 9 bases left in between. CDR3 size: 12 residues. Germline CDR1 is LGHDT and CDR2 is YNNKEL (reference sequence). Written as DNA, the CDR3 is TGTGCCAGCAGCCGCGACACCCCTGAAGCTTTCTTT. It codes for CASSRDTPEAFF.

This chain joins TRBV12-5 and TRBJ2-3; 8 bases align to TRBD2. J lost 3 bases, V lost 2 bases, and 4 bases had no gene match. The CDR3 runs to 15 residues. Germline CDR1 LGHNT, CDR2 FRNRAP. CDR3 region: CASGLTGGPTDTQYF. The CDR3 nucleotides are TGTGCTAGTGGTTTGACGGGAGGGCCTACAGATACGCAGTATTTT.

The chain is built from TRBV19 and TRBJ2-4; 8 bases fit TRBD2. The V segment lost 6 bases and the J segment 8 bases; nucleotides outside the gene matches: 6. The CDR3 loop spans 13 amino acids. Germline V CDR1 and CDR2: LNHDA, SQIVND (reference sequence). CDR3: CASRESGSDIQYF. CDR3 in DNA: TGTGCCAGTAGGGAAAGCGGGAGTGACATTCAGTACTTC.

J is TRBJ2-1 and V is TRBV29-1; no firm D call. The V end was cut by 5 bases, the J end by 10 bases, with 12 bases between. CDR3 length: 11 residues. Germline assignment: CDR1 SQVTM and CDR2 ANQGSEA. CDR3 sequence reads: CSVTPRKEQFF. The CDR3 nucleotides are TGCAGCGTTACCCCCCGCAAGGAGCAGTTCTTC.

The chain recombines TRBV4-2 with TRBJ1-1; 10 bases map to TRBD1. V shed 3 bases, J shed 1 base, and the junction held 5 bases outside the gene matches. CDR3 length: 16 amino acids. CDR1 and CDR2 from the germline V gene are LGHNA and YNFKEQ. The CDR3 nucleotides read TGTGCCAGCAGCCAGTTGACAGGGGGCTGGAACACTGAAGCTTTCTTT. Translation gives CASSQLTGGWNTEAFF.